The 5 T cell receptor beta chains below all came from one sample that was sequenced in a study of tumor-infiltrating lymphocytes in localized non-small cell lung cancer (dated by TCRdb to about 2021). The library was built by means of the immunoSEQ multiplex PCR assay. Held by TCRdb, this immuneACCESS table contains in-frame sequences only and omits some clones. Under half of the omission traces to an unresolved V gene where checked; the cause of the rest is unknown. The sample table holds 9,500 to 15,000 clones, of which 70% to 80% were seen once. The top ten clonotypes cover 17% of the sample. Sequenced material: uninvolved lung tissue not adjacent to the tumor. Receptor source: a human donor with non-small cell lung cancer.

V and J are TRBV11-2 and TRBJ1-1; no reliable D call. This CDR3 comprises 12 residues. V dropped 5 bases and J dropped 3 bases, with 7 bases sitting between them. The germline CDR1 and CDR2 sequences are SGHAT and FQNNGV. In nucleotides, the CDR3 is TGTGCCAGCAGCGCAACCTACACTGAAGCTTTCTTT. The encoded protein is CASSATYTEAFF.

The chain uses TRBV19 and TRBJ2-3, with unresolved D. There are 14 residues in the CDR3. Germline lookup yields CDR1 LNHDA and CDR2 SQIVND (reference sequence). Trimming removed 5 bases at V and 0 bases at J, with 9 bases between. In DNA, the CDR3 is TGTGCCAGTAGTTCCTACATTAGCACAGATACGCAGTATTTT. Protein: CASSSYISTDTQYF. Combining the CDR3 with reference TRBV19 and TRBJ2-3 gives the whole variable domain DGGITQSPKYLFRKEGQNVTLSCEQNLNHDAMYWYRQDPGQGLRLIYYSQIVNDFQKGDIAEGYSVSREKKESFPLTVTSAQKNPTAFYLCASSSYISTDTQYFGPGTRLTVL.

The gene calls are TRBV11-2 and TRBJ1-5; 9 bases are a match to TRBD1. Trimming cost V 5 bases and J 5 bases; bases outside gene matches: 4. The germline V gene has CDR1 SGHAT and CDR2 FQNNGV. The CDR3 is 14 amino acids. The CDR3 sequence is CASSTRTGDQPQHF. The CDR3, as DNA: TGTGCCAGCAGCACTAGGACAGGGGATCAGCCCCAGCATTTT.

V usage is TRBV18 and J usage is TRBJ1-5; 7 nucleotides align to TRBD1. Trimming removed 3 bases from V and 4 bases from J; junction bases left unmatched: 3. Germline CDR1 and CDR2: KGHSH and LQKENI. The length of the CDR3 is 14 residues. The CDR3 is CASSPLQGNQPQHF. CDR3 nucleotides: TGTGCCAGCTCACCCTTACAGGGGAATCAGCCCCAGCATTTT.

The chain couples TRBV19 to TRBJ1-1; no clear D. V lost 6 bases to trimming and J lost 7 bases, with 9 bases between them. The CDR3 covers 11 residues. Per germline, CDR1 LNHDA and CDR2 SQIVND (reference sequence). The CDR3 loop is CASSGRREAFF. In DNA form, the CDR3 reads TGTGCCAGTAGCGGCCGCCGTGAAGCTTTCTTT.